A single sample is the source of the 8 T cell receptor beta chains below, sequenced in a study of T-cell reconstitution after alpha-beta-depleted transplantation in children. Unique molecular identifiers were incorporated when the TCRbeta library was constructed. In TCRdb, the PCR reads were re-called with MiXCR into one record per CDR3 protein. The sample contains fewer than 1 million distinct CDR3 sequences, around 15% of which appear only once. The specimen comprised PBMCs, mostly from graft donor cells, sampled 360 days after TCRalphabeta/CD19-depleted stem cell transplant. Source of these receptors: a male patient aged 10-17 years who had a stem cell transplant for acute lymphoblastic leukemia, so the T cells may come from the graft donor.

The chain links TRBV15 to TRBJ2-5; 12 bases are a match to TRBD2. CDR3 length: 19 residues. The junction had 10 bases not matched to a gene; V was cut back by 0 bases and J by 2 bases. Germline lookup yields CDR1 LNHNV and CDR2 YYDKDF (reference sequence). The CDR3 loop is CATSRDGVTSGRWQETQYF. Written as DNA, the CDR3 is TGTGCCACCAGCAGAGATGGGGTTACTAGCGGGAGGTGGCAAGAGACCCAGTACTTC.

This clonotype showed up just a few times. The chain combines TRBV11-2 with TRBJ2-7; 14 bases agree with TRBD2. The CDR3 has 19 amino acids. The V and J ends lost 3 bases and 6 bases, in that order; junction bases with no gene match: 16. Germline CDR1 is SGHAT and CDR2 is FQNNGV. CDR3 bases: TGTGCCAGCAGCTTCACGGCGGCGACTAGCGGGAGGGCCAGGGGCGAGCAGTACTTC. It encodes CASSFTAATSGRARGEQYF.

Only a few counts were recorded for this clonotype. The chain recombines TRBV4-1 with TRBJ2-5; D perhaps matches TRBD2 (5 bases). Germline CDR1 is MGHRA and CDR2 is YSYEKL. V was cut by 1 base and J by 0 bases, with 9 bases left in between. The CDR3 consists of 15 residues. The CDR3 sequence: CASSQGTLDQETQYF. The CDR3 region has the DNA TGCGCCAGCAGCCAAGGGACTTTAGACCAAGAGACCCAGTACTTC.

The chain uses TRBV20-1 and TRBJ2-1, with a weak D call TRBD2 (6 bases). CDR3 length equals 16 residues. Between the trimmed V and J ends, which lost 6 bases and 8 bases, there was a span of 26 bases. Germline V gives CDR1 DFQATT, CDR2 SNEGSKA (reference sequence). The CDR3 protein is CSAPVDPGLLQDEQFF. Here the CDR3 DNA reads TGCAGTGCCCCCGTGGACCCGGGACTTCTCCAGGATGAGCAGTTCTTC.

As DNA, the CDR3 is TGTGCCAGCAGCTCCGCAGAGACTAGCGGGAGGATCGGGGAGCTGTTTTTT. Translation: CASSSAETSGRIGELFF. V usage is TRBV5-6 and J usage is TRBJ2-2, with 13 positions matching TRBD2. Germline assignment: CDR1 SGHDT and CDR2 YYEEEE. The ends lost 3 bases at V and 7 bases at J; junction bases unmatched: 9. The CDR3 extends over 17 amino acids. The full variable domain, completed using reference TRBV5-6 and TRBJ2-2, is DAGVTQSPTHLIKTRGQQVTLRCSPKSGHDTVSWYQQALGQGPQFIFQYYEEEERQRGNFPDRFSGHQFPNYSSELNVNALLLGDSALYLCASSSAETSGRIGELFFGEGSRLTVL.

The V call is TRBV15, the J call TRBJ2-7; a possible D gene is TRBD1 (6 bases). Germline CDR1 LNHNV, CDR2 YYDKDF (reference sequence). CDR3 length: 14 residues. V dropped 3 bases and J dropped 6 bases, with 15 bases sitting between them. CDR3 loop: CATSSQTGFGEQYF. The DNA for the CDR3 is TGTGCCACCAGCAGTCAAACAGGGTTCGGCGAGCAGTACTTC.

A note on this clonotype: This is likely a read error, given that the CDR3 carries no conserved phenylalanine or tryptophan at its end. The chain combines TRBV5-1 with TRBJ2-2, with no clear D. The V gene lost 3 bases and the J gene lost 4 bases, with 10 bases spanning the gap. The CDR3 is 14 amino acids. Germline V lookup: CDR1 SGHRS, CDR2 YFSETQ. This CDR3 is CASSSHLVTGELFC. As DNA, the CDR3 is TGCGCCAGCAGCTCCCACCTGGTCACCGGGGAGCTGTTTTGT.

Ten or more counts support this clonotype. The CDR3 nucleotides are TGCGCCAGCAGCTTCGGGACTAGCGGGAGAATCAATGAGCAGTTCTTC. Encoded protein: CASSFGTSGRINEQFF. J is TRBJ2-1 and V is TRBV5-1; 14 positions agree with TRBD2. V gave up 2 bases and J gave up 6 bases; unmatched junction bases: 4. Germline V CDR1 and CDR2: SGHRS, YFSETQ. This CDR3 region has 16 residues.